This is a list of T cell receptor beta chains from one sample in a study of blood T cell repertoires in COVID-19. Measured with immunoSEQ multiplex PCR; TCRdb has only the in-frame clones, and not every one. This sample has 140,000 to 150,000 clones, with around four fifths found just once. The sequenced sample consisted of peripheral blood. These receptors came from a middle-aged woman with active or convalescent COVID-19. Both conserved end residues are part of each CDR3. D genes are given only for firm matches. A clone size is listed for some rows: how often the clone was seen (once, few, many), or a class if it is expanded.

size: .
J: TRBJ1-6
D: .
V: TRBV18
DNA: TGTGCCAGCTCTCCGGGGGGGGGTACTTCACCCCTCCACTTT
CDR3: CASSPGGGTSPLHF

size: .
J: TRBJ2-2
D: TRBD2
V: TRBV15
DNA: TGTGCCACCAGCAGGACTAGCGGGTGGAACACCGGGGAGCTGTTTTTT
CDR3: CATSRTSGWNTGELFF

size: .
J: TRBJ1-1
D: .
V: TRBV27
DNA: TGTGCCAGCAGTCCCCCGGGGGCTGAAGCTTTCTTT
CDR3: CASSPPGAEAFF

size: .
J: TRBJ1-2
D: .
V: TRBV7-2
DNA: TGTGCCAGCAGCTTAGCGATTAGGACTTCGGATGGCTACACCTTC
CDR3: CASSLAIRTSDGYTF

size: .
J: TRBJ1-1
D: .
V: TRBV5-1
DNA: TGCGCCAGCAGCTTGGAACCGGCAGGGTTGGGTGCTTTCTTT
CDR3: CASSLEPAGLGAFF

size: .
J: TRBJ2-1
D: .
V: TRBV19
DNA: TGTGCCAGCCTCCCACGGGGGTACAATGAGCAGTTCTTC
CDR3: CASLPRGYNEQFF

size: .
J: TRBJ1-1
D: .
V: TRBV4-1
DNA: TGCGCCAGCAGCCAGTATTGGGCCCAGAGGAACACTGAAGCTTTCTTT
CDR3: CASSQYWAQRNTEAFF

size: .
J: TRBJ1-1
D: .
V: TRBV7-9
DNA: TGTGCCAGCAGCTTATTTCCCATCGATGGGAGCACTGAAGCTTTCTTT
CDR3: CASSLFPIDGSTEAFF

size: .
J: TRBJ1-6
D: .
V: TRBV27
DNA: TGTGCCAGCAGTTTAGCAGGGCTGAGTTCACCCCTCCACTTT
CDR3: CASSLAGLSSPLHF

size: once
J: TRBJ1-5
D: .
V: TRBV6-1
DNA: TGTGCCAGCAGTGAATCAGGGCAGCTGAATCAGCCCCAGCATTTT
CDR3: CASSESGQLNQPQHF

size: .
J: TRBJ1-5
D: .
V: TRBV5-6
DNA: TGTGCCAGCAGCGGTGGGGCCCGGGGGATGGGCAATCAGCCCCAGCATTTT
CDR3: CASSGGARGMGNQPQHF

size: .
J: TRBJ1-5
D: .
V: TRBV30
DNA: TGTGCCTGGGGCCGCACGGGGGGCAATCAGCCCCAGCATTTT
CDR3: CAWGRTGGNQPQHF

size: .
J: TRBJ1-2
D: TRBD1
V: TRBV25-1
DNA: TGTGCCAGCATGAGGGGGCCCAACTATGGCTACACCTTC
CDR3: CASMRGPNYGYTF

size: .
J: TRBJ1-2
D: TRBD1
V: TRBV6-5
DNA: TGTGCCAGCAGTCTACGGGACAGCCTCCCGTATGGCTACACCTTC
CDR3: CASSLRDSLPYGYTF

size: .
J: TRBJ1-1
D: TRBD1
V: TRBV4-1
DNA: TGCGCCAGCAGCCAAGTTGGACAGGTGAACACTGAAGCTTTCTTT
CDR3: CASSQVGQVNTEAFF

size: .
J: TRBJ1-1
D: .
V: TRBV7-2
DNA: TGTGCCAGCAGCTTAGGGGGCTCACAGGTTTCGGACACTGAAGCTTTCTTT
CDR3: CASSLGGSQVSDTEAFF

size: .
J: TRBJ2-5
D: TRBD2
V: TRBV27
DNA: TGTGCCAGCCGCCGTAGCGGGGGTTTCCAAGAGACCCAGTACTTC
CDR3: CASRRSGGFQETQYF

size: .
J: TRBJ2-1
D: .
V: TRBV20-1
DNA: TGCAGTGCTTCCCCCCAGGATGAGCAGTTCTTC
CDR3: CSASPQDEQFF

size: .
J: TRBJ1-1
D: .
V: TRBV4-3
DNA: TGCGCCAGCAGCATTGACAGGCATAACACTGAAGCTTTCTTT
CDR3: CASSIDRHNTEAFF

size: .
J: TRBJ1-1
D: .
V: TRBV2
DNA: TGTGCCAGCAGTGAAGCGCCCGGACTTGGCACTGAAGCTTTCTTT
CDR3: CASSEAPGLGTEAFF

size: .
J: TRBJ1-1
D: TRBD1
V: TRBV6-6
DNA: TGTGCCAGCAGACAGGGGGTCGACACTGAAGCTTTCTTT
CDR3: CASRQGVDTEAFF

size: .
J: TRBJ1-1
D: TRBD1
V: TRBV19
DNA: TGTGCCAGTAGTATTGGGACAGCGAACACTGAAGCTTTCTTT
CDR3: CASSIGTANTEAFF

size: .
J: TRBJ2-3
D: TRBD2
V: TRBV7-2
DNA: TGTGCCAGCAGCTTAGGGGTTAGCGGGAGGTCAGATACGCAGTATTTT
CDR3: CASSLGVSGRSDTQYF

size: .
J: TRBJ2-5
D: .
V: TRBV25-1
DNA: TGTGCCAGCACCCCCCCGGGGACACAAGAGACCCAGTACTTC
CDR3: CASTPPGTQETQYF

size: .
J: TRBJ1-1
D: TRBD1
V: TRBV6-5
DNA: TGTGCCAGCAGTTACAGGGGACAGGGACAAGACGGGGCTTTCTTT
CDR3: CASSYRGQGQDGAFF

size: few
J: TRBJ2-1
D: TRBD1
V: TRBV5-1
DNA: TGCGCCAGCAGCTTTGGGGACAGCACCTACAATGAGCAGTTCTTC
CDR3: CASSFGDSTYNEQFF

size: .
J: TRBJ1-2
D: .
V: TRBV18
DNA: TGTGCCAGCTCACCAGTAGGAGGTCCAGGAGCTAACTATGGCTACACCTTC
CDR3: CASSPVGGPGANYGYTF

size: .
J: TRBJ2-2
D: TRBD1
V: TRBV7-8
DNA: TGTGCCAGCAGCCGAGACAGGGCTGGCACCGGGGAGCTGTTTTTT
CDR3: CASSRDRAGTGELFF

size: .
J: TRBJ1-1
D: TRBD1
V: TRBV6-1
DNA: TGTGCCAGCAGTGGACCAGACAGGGGGTTTGACACTGAAGCTTTCTTT
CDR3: CASSGPDRGFDTEAFF

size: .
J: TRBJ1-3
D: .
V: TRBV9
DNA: TGTGCCAGCAGCCCTGACAGTCTCTCTGGAAACACCATATATTTT
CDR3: CASSPDSLSGNTIYF

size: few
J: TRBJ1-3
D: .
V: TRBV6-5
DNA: TGTGCCAGCACCCAGGGGAGCGGACTTGGAAACACCATATATTTT
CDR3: CASTQGSGLGNTIYF

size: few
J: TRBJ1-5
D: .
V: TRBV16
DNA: TGTGCCAGCAGCCCTCCAAGGAGGTCCAATCAGCCCCAGCATTTT
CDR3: CASSPPRRSNQPQHF

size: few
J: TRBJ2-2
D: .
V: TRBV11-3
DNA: TGTGCCAGCAGCTCAATTTACCGGACCGGGGAGCTGTTTTTT
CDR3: CASSSIYRTGELFF